This entry lists 24 T cell receptor beta chains sequenced from one sample in a study of T cells in Graves' hyperthyroidism and ophthalmopathy. TCR beta CDR3 regions were amplified from RNA transcripts. The HTBI primer set drove a first-round RT-PCR of the TCR CDR3. From the multiplex PCR reads, TCRdb called clonotypes with MiXCR, one entry per CDR3 protein. The sample yields hundreds of thousands of distinct CDR3 sequences, over 35% seen once. The sequenced sample was blood. The receptors here all came from a young man with Graves' hyperthyroidism.

The J gene is TRBJ1-4, the V gene TRBV4-1; D is unclear. This CDR3 spans 15 amino acids. Germline loops: CDR1 MGHRA, CDR2 YSYEKL. The V and J ends lost 6 bases and 7 bases respectively, with 18 bases between them. CDR3 loop: CASSRTRGSAEKLFF. Here the CDR3 DNA reads TGCGCCAGCAGTCGCACACGGGGTAGTGCTGAAAAACTGTTTTTT.

The chain uses TRBV29-1 and TRBJ2-5; 7 bases fit TRBD2. The CDR3 runs 11 residues. Germline assignment: CDR1 SQVTM and CDR2 ANQGSEA. CDR3 nucleotides: TGCAGACGGGACTATCAAGAGACCCAGTACTTC. It yields the protein CRRDYQETQYF.

The chain couples TRBV13 to TRBJ1-6, with 7 positions matching TRBD1. Trimming removed 0 bases from V and 11 bases from J; junction bases left unmatched: 13. The germline CDR1 and CDR2 sequences are PRHDT and FYEKMQ (reference sequence). CDR3 size: 17 residues. The CDR3 DNA reads TGTGCCAGCAGCTTAGGCGGGATGGGGGACAGCCTTACACCCCTCCACTTT. Protein sequence: CASSLGGMGDSLTPLHF.

The chain has TRBV7-9 and TRBJ2-7; D is possibly TRBD2 (6 bases). The germline gives CDR1 SEHNR, CDR2 FQNEAQ (reference sequence). There are 16 residues in the CDR3. The V end lost 6 bases, the J end lost 2 bases, and 20 bases lay between the germline ends. The CDR3, as DNA: TGTGCCAGCAGTGGGGGGAGAGGGAGCTTGGCCTACGAGCAGTACTTC. The encoded protein is CASSGGRGSLAYEQYF.

The sample holds many counts of this clonotype. This chain links TRBV6-5 with TRBJ1-6, with a tentative D call TRBD1 (6 bases). Trimming took off 2 bases at V and 12 bases at J, with 14 bases between the two ends. CDR1 and CDR2 from the germline V gene are MNHEY and SVGAGI. The CDR3 is 14 residues long. CDR3 residues: CASSYETGRGPLHF. The CDR3 bases are TGTGCCAGCAGTTACGAAACAGGGAGAGGACCCCTCCACTTT.

This clonotype was seen repeatedly, ten times or more. The chain recombines TRBV7-9 with TRBJ1-3, with D perhaps TRBD1 (5 bases). There are 15 residues in the CDR3. V was clipped by 5 bases and J by 4 bases, with 15 bases between them. The germline V gene has CDR1 SEHNR and CDR2 FQNEAQ (reference sequence). Here the CDR3 DNA reads TGTGCCAGCAGCCCCGGGACCGGGTTCGGAAACACCATATATTTT. It encodes CASSPGTGFGNTIYF.

The chain uses TRBV5-1 and TRBJ1-1; 9 nucleotides agree with TRBD1. CDR3 length: 14 residues. The germline V gene has CDR1 SGHRS and CDR2 YFSETQ. V gave up 0 bases and J gave up 6 bases; unmatched junction bases: 3. Here the CDR3 DNA reads TGCGCCAGCAGCTTGGAACAGGGGGCCGCTGAAGCTTTCTTT. Translating gives CASSLEQGAAEAFF. Full variable domain (rest looked up from reference TRBV5-1 and TRBJ1-1): KAGVTQTPRYLIKTRGQQVTLSCSPISGHRSVSWYQQTPGQGLQFLFEYFSETQRNKGNFPGRFSGRQFSNSRSEMNVSTLELGDSALYLCASSLEQGAAEAFFGQGTRLTVV.

This clonotype turned up a few times. J is TRBJ2-6 and V is TRBV20-1; the match to TRBD1 covers 8 bases. V was clipped by 3 bases and J by 2 bases; unmatched bases: 6. CDR1 is DFQATT, CDR2 SNEGSKA, per germline (reference sequence). The CDR3 is 16 residues long. The DNA of the CDR3 is TGCAGTGCTAGCGCACGACAGGGGACTGGGGCCAACGTCCTGACTTTC. Protein product: CSASARQGTGANVLTF.

This clonotype was observed many times. The V call is TRBV19, the J call TRBJ2-6; D call uncertain. The CDR3 sequence is 15 residues long. The germline V gene has CDR1 LNHDA and CDR2 SQIVND (reference sequence). Trimming stripped 5 bases from V and 0 bases from J, with 8 bases between. Here the CDR3 reads CASSSANSGANVLTF. The CDR3 bases are TGTGCCAGTAGTTCAGCTAACTCTGGGGCCAACGTCCTGACTTTC. Filled out from reference TRBV19 and TRBJ2-6, the complete variable domain reads DGGITQSPKYLFRKEGQNVTLSCEQNLNHDAMYWYRQDPGQGLRLIYYSQIVNDFQKGDIAEGYSVSREKKESFPLTVTSAQKNPTAFYLCASSSANSGANVLTFGAGSRLTVL.

The chain combines TRBV27 with TRBJ1-5; D is perhaps TRBD1 (5 bases). Trimming pared 2 bases from V and 7 bases from J, leaving 9 bases between. The CDR3 totals 13 residues. Germline CDR1 MNHEY, CDR2 SMNVEV (reference sequence). The CDR3 loop reads CASSLIGDQPQHF. The CDR3 nucleotides read TGTGCCAGCAGTTTAATTGGGGACCAGCCCCAGCATTTT.

This clonotype was detected a few times. The chain links TRBV7-9 to TRBJ1-1; D gene ambiguous. V lost 6 bases, J lost 5 bases, and 13 bases lay in between. This CDR3 has 13 amino acids. The germline gives CDR1 SEHNR, CDR2 FQNEAQ (reference sequence). The CDR3: CASRWAPRTEAFF. The CDR3 DNA follows: TGTGCCAGCAGATGGGCCCCGAGAACTGAAGCTTTCTTT.

V and J are TRBV5-1 and TRBJ1-4; D is possibly TRBD1 (6 bases). The CDR3 length is 14 residues. Germline lookup yields CDR1 SGHRS and CDR2 YFSETQ. V lost 4 bases, J lost 4 bases, and 11 bases lay in between. In nucleotides, the CDR3 is TGCGCCAGCAGCGCCGGACAGCGTAATGAAAAACTGTTTTTT. This encodes CASSAGQRNEKLFF. Full variable domain (missing parts from reference TRBV5-1 and TRBJ1-4): KAGVTQTPRYLIKTRGQQVTLSCSPISGHRSVSWYQQTPGQGLQFLFEYFSETQRNKGNFPGRFSGRQFSNSRSEMNVSTLELGDSALYLCASSAGQRNEKLFFGSGTQLSVL.

Many counts were recorded for this clonotype. The CDR3, as DNA: TGTGCCAGCAGCGTAGGCGGGGACGGGGAGACCCAGTACTTC. It translates to CASSVGGDGETQYF. The chain links TRBV9 to TRBJ2-5; D perhaps matches TRBD2 (6 bases). Germline V gene lookup returns CDR1 SGDLS and CDR2 YYNGEE. This CDR3 is 14 amino acids long. Between the trimmed V and J ends, which lost 0 bases and 5 bases, there was a span of 11 bases.

Ten or more counts support this clonotype. The chain combines TRBV29-1 with TRBJ1-3, with 8 bases matching TRBD1. Unmatched junction bases numbered 4, after V lost 3 bases and J lost 0 bases. CDR3 length equals 15 residues. In germline, CDR1 is SQVTM, CDR2 ANQGSEA. The CDR3 sequence: CSVEDREDSGNTIYF. CDR3 coding DNA: TGCAGCGTTGAGGACAGGGAGGACTCTGGAAACACCATATATTTT. Together with reference TRBV29-1 and TRBJ1-3, the CDR3 gives the full variable domain: SAVISQKPSRDICQRGTSLTIQCQVDSQVTMMFWYRQQPGQSLTLIATANQGSEATYESGFVIDKFPISRPNLTFSTLTVSNMSPEDSSIYLCSVEDREDSGNTIYFGEGSWLTVV.

This clonotype was seen a handful of times. This sequence joins TRBV19 and TRBJ2-5, with TRBD1 matching over 8 bases. J gave up 2 bases and V 8 bases, and 7 bases lay outside the gene matches. The CDR3 consists of 14 residues. CDR1 is LNHDA, CDR2 SQIVND, per germline (reference sequence). This CDR3 is CASESGQGQETQYF. The CDR3 DNA sequence: TGTGCCAGTGAAAGCGGACAGGGACAAGAGACCCAGTACTTC.

This chain connects TRBV2 to TRBJ1-4; no definite D call. Germline CDR1 is SNHLY and CDR2 is FYNNEI. Trimming took 7 bases from V and 3 from J, leaving 15 bases between them. The CDR3 length is 15 residues. DNA for the CDR3: TGTGCCAGCAAACCCCCCCACGTTGCTAATGAAAAACTGTTTTTT. Translation: CASKPPHVANEKLFF.

The chain couples TRBV10-3 to TRBJ2-5, with D perhaps assigned TRBD1 or TRBD2 (5 bases each). The CDR3 length is 14 residues. Germline V gives CDR1 ENHRY, CDR2 SYGVKD. Trimming removed 3 bases from V and 9 bases from J, with 17 bases in between. The CDR3 protein is CAISDGARGQPQYF. CDR3 DNA: TGTGCCATCAGTGACGGAGCCCGGGGCCAGCCCCAGTACTTC.

This clonotype showed up just a few times. A clone one base away is much larger, so this may be a read error. The chain carries TRBV20-1 and TRBJ1-2; D perhaps matches TRBD1 (5 bases). The CDR3 covers 10 residues. Per germline, CDR1 DFQATT and CDR2 SNEGSKA (reference sequence). V was shortened by 6 bases and J by 4 bases, with 6 bases between the two germline ends. CDR3 loop: CSAGPYGYTF. In DNA, the CDR3 is TGCAGTGCGGGGCCCTATGGCTACACCTTC.

The chain recombines TRBV6-1 with TRBJ2-7, with a possible D match to TRBD1 (7 bases). The germline V and J ends were trimmed by 4 bases and 0 bases, with 16 bases remaining between them. Germline V lookup: CDR1 MNHNS, CDR2 SASEGT. The CDR3 contains 16 residues. CDR3 in amino acids: CASSGRGDSLSYEQYF. CDR3 nucleotides: TGTGCCAGCAGTGGCAGGGGGGACTCGCTCTCCTACGAGCAGTACTTC.

V usage is TRBV28 and J usage is TRBJ1-5; TRBD1 agrees at 7 bases. V dropped 3 bases and J dropped 7; count of bases not matched to a gene: 6. In germline, CDR1 is MDHEN, CDR2 SYDVKM. The CDR3 is 14 residues long. CDR3 nucleotide sequence: TGTGCCAGCAGTTTGGACAGGTCGAGGCAGCCCCAGCATTTT. Protein product: CASSLDRSRQPQHF.

This clonotype was observed a few times. This chain connects TRBV6-5 to TRBJ2-5, with D hard to call. The CDR3 totals 11 residues. Germline CDR1 reads MNHEY; CDR2 reads SVGAGI. Trimming stripped 2 bases from V and 7 bases from J, with 5 bases between. The CDR3 region is CASSYRTTQYF. Written as DNA, the CDR3 is TGTGCCAGCAGTTACAGGACGACCCAGTACTTC.

This CDR3 reads CSARWGESWPQHF. CDR3 bases: TGCAGTGCTAGATGGGGGGAGTCGTGGCCCCAGCATTTT. The gene calls are TRBV20-1 and TRBJ1-5, with D possibly TRBD1 on 5 matching bases. The V end lost 2 bases, the J end lost 9 bases, and 14 bases lay between the germline ends. CDR3 length equals 13 residues. CDR1 is DFQATT, CDR2 SNEGSKA, per germline (reference sequence).

DNA for the CDR3: TGTGCCAGCAGCGGCAGGGCCAACTCCTACGAGCAGTACTTC. This encodes CASSGRANSYEQYF. V and J are TRBV9 and TRBJ2-7; maybe TRBD1 (5 bases). The germline V gene has CDR1 SGDLS and CDR2 YYNGEE. Trimming removed 3 bases from V and 0 bases from J, with 10 bases in between. The CDR3 totals 14 residues.

As concerns this clonotype: Just one base apart from a much larger clone, this may be a read error. No conserved phenylalanine or tryptophan ends this CDR3, so it is likely a read error. V and J are TRBV2 and TRBJ2-5; 8 nucleotides agree with TRBD2. The CDR3 is 13 residues long. Germline CDR1 reads SNHLY; CDR2 reads FYNNEI. J gave up 3 bases and V 6 bases, and 3 bases lay outside the gene matches. The CDR3 DNA is TGTGCCAGCAGGCCACTAGCGGAAGAGACCCAGTACCTC. Protein sequence: CASRPLAEETQYL.